The rows below give T cell receptor beta chains drawn from one sample of a study of T cell changes during pregnancy in multiple sclerosis. Profiling relied on immunoSEQ multiplex PCR, and the TCRdb table lists in-frame clones only, not all of them. Among 90,000 to 95,000 clones listed, around 92% were seen once. The material was peripheral blood, obtained in the third trimester of pregnancy. Receptor source: a female donor with multiple sclerosis, enrolled in a pregnancy study. Each CDR3 is given with its conserved first and last residue. Each record gives: clone size, D gene, V gene, J gene, CDR3 DNA, CDR3 protein. The D gene is left open where the match is weak. The size field is filled for only some rows; it gives once, few, many or a size class.

clone size: .; D gene: .; V gene: TRBV27; J gene: TRBJ1-5; CDR3 DNA: TGTGCCAGCAGACAAATGAGCAATCAGCCCCAGCATTTT; CDR3 protein: CASRQMSNQPQHF
clone size: .; D gene: TRBD1; V gene: TRBV29-1; J gene: TRBJ1-1; CDR3 DNA: TGCAGCGTGGGACAGGGGGCCACTGAAGCTTTCTTT; CDR3 protein: CSVGQGATEAFF
clone size: once; D gene: TRBD2; V gene: TRBV29-1; J gene: TRBJ2-5; CDR3 DNA: TGCAGCGTCTTTAGCGGGAGGGTCCAAGAGACCCAGTACTTC; CDR3 protein: CSVFSGRVQETQYF
clone size: once; D gene: .; V gene: TRBV28; J gene: TRBJ2-4; CDR3 DNA: TGTGCCAGCAGTTTATTTCGGCGTGAGGGCATTCAGTACTTC; CDR3 protein: CASSLFRREGIQYF
clone size: .; D gene: .; V gene: TRBV5-1; J gene: TRBJ2-1; CDR3 DNA: TGCGCCAGCAGCCTGGACCCTAGTAATGAGCAGTTCTTC; CDR3 protein: CASSLDPSNEQFF
clone size: .; D gene: .; V gene: TRBV7-9; J gene: TRBJ2-1; CDR3 DNA: TGTGCCAGCAGCTTATCAGGTGTGGGCAATGAGCAGTTCTTC; CDR3 protein: CASSLSGVGNEQFF
clone size: .; D gene: TRBD1; V gene: TRBV15; J gene: TRBJ1-4; CDR3 DNA: TGTGCCACCAGCACAGGACAGGGGGCGGGAGAAAAACTGTTTTTT; CDR3 protein: CATSTGQGAGEKLFF
clone size: .; D gene: .; V gene: TRBV7-6; J gene: TRBJ2-7; CDR3 DNA: TGTGCCAGCAGCTCCCGGGACTACGAGCAGTACTTC; CDR3 protein: CASSSRDYEQYF
clone size: .; D gene: TRBD2; V gene: TRBV6-5; J gene: TRBJ2-7; CDR3 DNA: TGTGCCAGCAGACCCCGGGGGGGCTTTCTAGAGCAGTACTTC; CDR3 protein: CASRPRGGFLEQYF
clone size: .; D gene: .; V gene: TRBV5-1; J gene: TRBJ2-4; CDR3 DNA: TGCGCCAGCAGCTTGTACACAGAAGCCAAAAACATTCAGTACTTC; CDR3 protein: CASSLYTEAKNIQYF
clone size: once; D gene: TRBD2; V gene: TRBV27; J gene: TRBJ2-7; CDR3 DNA: TGTGCCAGCAGTTCCCTAGGCGGGAGGGCCTACGAGCAGTACTTC; CDR3 protein: CASSSLGGRAYEQYF
clone size: .; D gene: .; V gene: TRBV6-1; J gene: TRBJ2-1; CDR3 DNA: TGTGCCAGCAGTGGGACTGCGGCGGGGATGGGTGAGCAGTTCTTC; CDR3 protein: CASSGTAAGMGEQFF
clone size: .; D gene: .; V gene: TRBV19; J gene: TRBJ2-6; CDR3 DNA: TGTGCCAGTAGTATCACCCTAAAAGGGGCCAACGTCCTGACTTTC; CDR3 protein: CASSITLKGANVLTF
clone size: .; D gene: .; V gene: TRBV10-1; J gene: TRBJ2-3; CDR3 DNA: TGCGCCAGCAGTGGAGGTACAGATACGCAGTATTTT; CDR3 protein: CASSGGTDTQYF
clone size: .; D gene: TRBD1; V gene: TRBV19; J gene: TRBJ1-1; CDR3 DNA: TGTGCCAGTAGTGACCACAGGGGGAGCACTGAAGCTTTCTTT; CDR3 protein: CASSDHRGSTEAFF
clone size: .; D gene: TRBD1; V gene: TRBV18; J gene: TRBJ2-7; CDR3 DNA: TGTGCCAGCTCACCGGACAGGACGTACGAGCAGTACTTC; CDR3 protein: CASSPDRTYEQYF
clone size: .; D gene: TRBD2; V gene: TRBV7-9; J gene: TRBJ2-1; CDR3 DNA: TGTGCCAGCAGCTTACAGACTAGCGGGAGTCAGGAGCAGTTCTTC; CDR3 protein: CASSLQTSGSQEQFF
clone size: .; D gene: .; V gene: TRBV7-6; J gene: TRBJ2-7; CDR3 DNA: TGTGCCAGCAGCTTAGGGTCCCAGGGGGGCTACGAGCAGTACTTC; CDR3 protein: CASSLGSQGGYEQYF
clone size: .; D gene: TRBD2; V gene: TRBV30; J gene: TRBJ2-3; CDR3 DNA: TGTGCCTGGAAAGGGACTAGCGAGGCAGATACGCAGTATTTT; CDR3 protein: CAWKGTSEADTQYF
clone size: .; D gene: TRBD1; V gene: TRBV5-6; J gene: TRBJ1-1; CDR3 DNA: TGTGCCAGCAGCAGAACAGGGGGAGGGGACACTGAAGCTTTCTTT; CDR3 protein: CASSRTGGGDTEAFF
clone size: .; D gene: .; V gene: TRBV11-2; J gene: TRBJ2-1; CDR3 DNA: TGTGCCAGCAGCTTAGGTACTAGCTCTGCCTACAATGAGCAGTTCTTC; CDR3 protein: CASSLGTSSAYNEQFF
clone size: .; D gene: TRBD2; V gene: TRBV7-6; J gene: TRBJ2-1; CDR3 DNA: TGTGCCAGCAGCTTAGGTCCTGCGGGAGGTAACAATGAGCAGTTCTTC; CDR3 protein: CASSLGPAGGNNEQFF
clone size: .; D gene: .; V gene: TRBV4-3; J gene: TRBJ2-5; CDR3 DNA: TGCGCCAGCAGCTCCAGACTAGGCGCAGAGACCCAGTACTTC; CDR3 protein: CASSSRLGAETQYF